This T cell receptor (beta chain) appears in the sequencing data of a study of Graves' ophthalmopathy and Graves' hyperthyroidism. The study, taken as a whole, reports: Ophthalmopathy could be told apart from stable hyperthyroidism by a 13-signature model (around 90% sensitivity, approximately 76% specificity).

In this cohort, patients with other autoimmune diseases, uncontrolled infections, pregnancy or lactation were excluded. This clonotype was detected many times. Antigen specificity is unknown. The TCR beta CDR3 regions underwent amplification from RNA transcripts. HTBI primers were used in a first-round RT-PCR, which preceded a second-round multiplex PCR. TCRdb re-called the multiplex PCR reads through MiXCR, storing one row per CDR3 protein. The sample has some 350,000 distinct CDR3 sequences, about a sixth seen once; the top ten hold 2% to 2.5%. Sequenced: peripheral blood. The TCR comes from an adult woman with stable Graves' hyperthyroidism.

The CDR3 bases are TGTGCCAGCAGCCCCCTTTGGAGGTGGAATCAGCCCCAGCATTTT. It codes for CASSPLWRWNQPQHF. The rearrangement links TRBV6-2 or TRBV6-3 to TRBJ1-5; no definite D call. V shed 6 bases and J shed 4 bases, with 16 bases lying between them. This CDR3 has 15 residues. CDR1 MNHEY and CDR2 SVGEGT come from the germline V gene.